Listed here is a single T cell receptor beta chain. This sample was taken from a study of blood T cell repertoires in COVID-19. For the study at large: Collection of acute and convalescent COVID-19 samples took place in the United States, Italy and Spain. The cDNA or gDNA used as material had been derived from T cells, B-cell-depleted T cells, or PBMCs.

Original data processing: Nucleated cell number was recorded as an estimate derived from reference gene primer amplification. Some clones are missing from TCRdb's copy, which holds only in-frame ones; the method was immunoSEQ multiplex PCR. V and J calls and clone size are as listed in that table; D and trimming were resolved from the DNA. Of about 200,000 clones listed, under 90% are singletons. The source is a man between 60 and 75 years old who had recovered from COVID-19. Sequences were obtained from peripheral blood.

The CDR3 is CASSQIRRTAAAGELFF. As DNA, the CDR3 is TGTGCCAGCAGCCAAATCCGACGGACTGCGGCAGCCGGGGAGCTGTTTTTT. V is TRBV3-1 (or the pseudogene TRBV3-2) and J is TRBJ2-2; tentatively, D is TRBD2 (5 bases). The germline V gene encodes CDR1 LGHDT and CDR2 YNNKEL (reference sequence). CDR3 size: 17 residues. Trimming stripped 2 bases from V and 6 bases from J, with 19 bases between.